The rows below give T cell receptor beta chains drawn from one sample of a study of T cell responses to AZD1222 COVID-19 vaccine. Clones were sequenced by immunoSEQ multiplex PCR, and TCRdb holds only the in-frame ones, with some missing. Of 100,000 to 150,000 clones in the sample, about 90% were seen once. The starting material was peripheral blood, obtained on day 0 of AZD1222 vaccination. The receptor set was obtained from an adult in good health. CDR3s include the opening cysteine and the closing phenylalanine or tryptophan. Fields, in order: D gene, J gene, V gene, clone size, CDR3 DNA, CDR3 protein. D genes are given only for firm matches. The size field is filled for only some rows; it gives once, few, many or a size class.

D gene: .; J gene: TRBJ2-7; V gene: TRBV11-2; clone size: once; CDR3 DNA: TGTGCCAGCAGCTTATTTGCAGCAAACTACGAGCAGTACTTC; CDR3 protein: CASSLFAANYEQYF
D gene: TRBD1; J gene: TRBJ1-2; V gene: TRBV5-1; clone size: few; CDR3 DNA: TGCGCCAGCAGCGTACAGGGGGATGGCTACACCTTC; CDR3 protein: CASSVQGDGYTF
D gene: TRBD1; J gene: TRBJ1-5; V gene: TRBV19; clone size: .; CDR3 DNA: TGTGCCAGTAGTATTCCCCTTAACAGGGGAAAGGGCAATCAGCCCCAGCATTTT; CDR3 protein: CASSIPLNRGKGNQPQHF
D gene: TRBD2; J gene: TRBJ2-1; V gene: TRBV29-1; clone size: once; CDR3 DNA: TGCAGCGTCGGGGGAGGGGCTAGCGGGAGCGGGAATGAGCAGTTCTTC; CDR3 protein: CSVGGGASGSGNEQFF
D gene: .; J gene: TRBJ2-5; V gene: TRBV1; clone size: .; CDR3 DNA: TGCACCAGCAGCCAAGACTTCAGACTAGCGGGAGGGGAGACCCAGTACTTC; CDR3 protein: CTSSQDFRLAGGETQYF
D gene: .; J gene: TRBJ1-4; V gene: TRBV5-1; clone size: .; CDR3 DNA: TGCGCCAGCAGCTTGACCCACGGGGCCAGCGGCGAAAAACTGTTTTTT; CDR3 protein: CASSLTHGASGEKLFF
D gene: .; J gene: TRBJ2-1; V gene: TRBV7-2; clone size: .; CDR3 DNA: TGTGCCAGCAGCTTAGTGCTAGCCCCCTACAATGAGCAGTTCTTC; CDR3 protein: CASSLVLAPYNEQFF
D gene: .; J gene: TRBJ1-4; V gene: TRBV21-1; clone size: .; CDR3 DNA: TGTGCCAGCAGCCCCCCGCTGGGTAGCAGTCTTAATGAAAAACTGTTTTTT; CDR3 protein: CASSPPLGSSLNEKLFF
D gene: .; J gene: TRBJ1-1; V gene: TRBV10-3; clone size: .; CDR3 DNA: TGTGCCATCACCGACCCGGGTCAAGGCACTGAAGCTTTCTTT; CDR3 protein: CAITDPGQGTEAFF
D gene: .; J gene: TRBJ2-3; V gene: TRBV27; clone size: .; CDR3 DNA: TGTGCCAGCAGCGCGTGGACTACTAGCACAGATACGCAGTATTTT; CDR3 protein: CASSAWTTSTDTQYF
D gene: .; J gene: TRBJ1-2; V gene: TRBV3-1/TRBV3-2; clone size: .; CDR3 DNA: TGTGCCAGCAGCCAAAGGGTTCTTTATTATGGCTACACCTTC; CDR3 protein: CASSQRVLYYGYTF
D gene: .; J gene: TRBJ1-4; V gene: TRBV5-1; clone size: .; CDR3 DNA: TGCGCCAGCAGCTCTCCTGGGAATGAAAAACTGTTTTTT; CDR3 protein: CASSSPGNEKLFF
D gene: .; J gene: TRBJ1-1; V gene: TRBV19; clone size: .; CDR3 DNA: TGTGCCAGTAGTATATCATTTCGAGAAGCTTTCTTT; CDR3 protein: CASSISFREAFF
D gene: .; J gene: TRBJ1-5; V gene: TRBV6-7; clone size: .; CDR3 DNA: TGTGCCAGCAGTCAGCCGGGGGGTCAGCCCCAGCATTTT; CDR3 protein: CASSQPGGQPQHF
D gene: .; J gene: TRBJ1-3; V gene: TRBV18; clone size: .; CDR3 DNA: TGTGCCAGCTCACCTAGGACGGGGGCCCACTCTGGAAACACCATATATTTT; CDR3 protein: CASSPRTGAHSGNTIYF
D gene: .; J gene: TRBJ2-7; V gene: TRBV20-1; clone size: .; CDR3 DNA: TGCAGTGCTAGTTCGGGGTTTGTTGGCGAGCAGTACTTC; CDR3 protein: CSASSGFVGEQYF
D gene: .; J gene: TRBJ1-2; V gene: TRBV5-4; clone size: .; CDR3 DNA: TGTGCCAGCAGCTTGTGGGGTGGTAGCTATGGCTACACCTTC; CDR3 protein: CASSLWGGSYGYTF
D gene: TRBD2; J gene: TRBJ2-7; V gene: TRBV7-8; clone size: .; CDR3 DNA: TGTGCCAGCAGCAAACTAGCGGGAGGCTCGGGGCAGTACTTC; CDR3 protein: CASSKLAGGSGQYF
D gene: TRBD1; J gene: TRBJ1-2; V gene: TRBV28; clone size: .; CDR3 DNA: TGTGCCAGCAGTACGACAGGGGACCCGGATGGCTACACCTTC; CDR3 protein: CASSTTGDPDGYTF
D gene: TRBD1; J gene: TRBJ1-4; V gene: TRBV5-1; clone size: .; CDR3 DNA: TGCGCCAGCAGCCCCGGGACAGGGGACGAAAAACTGTTTTTT; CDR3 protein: CASSPGTGDEKLFF
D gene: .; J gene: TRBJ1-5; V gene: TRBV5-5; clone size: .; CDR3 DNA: TGTGCCAGCAGCTTTGAGGGTACTGGCAATCAGCCCCAGCATTTT; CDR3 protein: CASSFEGTGNQPQHF
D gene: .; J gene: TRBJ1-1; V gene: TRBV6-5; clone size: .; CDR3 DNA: TGTGCCAGCAGATTACCGACAGGGAACACTGAAGCTTTCTTT; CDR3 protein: CASRLPTGNTEAFF
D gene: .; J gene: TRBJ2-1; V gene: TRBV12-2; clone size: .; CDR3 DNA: TGTGCAAGTCGCTTAGCGCCTTTTAACTTGAGGGTTCGGTACGGAGGCAATGAGCAGTTCTTC; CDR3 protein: CASRLAPFNLRVRYGGNEQFF
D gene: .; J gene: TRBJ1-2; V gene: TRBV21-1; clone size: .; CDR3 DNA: TGTGCCAGCACCCCGTTACAGCTCCATAACTATGGCTACACCTTC; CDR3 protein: CASTPLQLHNYGYTF
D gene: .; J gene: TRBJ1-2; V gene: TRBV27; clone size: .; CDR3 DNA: TGTGCCAGCAGTCCAACGTTGAATTATGGCTACACCTTC; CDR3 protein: CASSPTLNYGYTF
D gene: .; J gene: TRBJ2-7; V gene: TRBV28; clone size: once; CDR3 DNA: TGTGCCAGCAGTTTGGGGGCGATGGAAGAGCAGTACTTC; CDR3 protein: CASSLGAMEEQYF
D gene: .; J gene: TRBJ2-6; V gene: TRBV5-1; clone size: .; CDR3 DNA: TGCGCCAGCAGCCCGGAGGAGTGGGGGGCCATCTCTGGGGCCAACGTCCTGACTTTC; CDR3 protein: CASSPEEWGAISGANVLTF
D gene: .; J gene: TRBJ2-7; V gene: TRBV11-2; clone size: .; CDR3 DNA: TGTGCCAGCAGTCCAACAGGGGGAGGGTCCTACGAGCAGTACTTC; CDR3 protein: CASSPTGGGSYEQYF
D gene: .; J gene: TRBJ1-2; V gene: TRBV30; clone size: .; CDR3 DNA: TGTGCCTCAACAACAGGCTATGGCTACACCTTC; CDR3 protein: CASTTGYGYTF
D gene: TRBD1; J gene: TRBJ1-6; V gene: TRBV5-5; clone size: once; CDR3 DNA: TGTGCCAGCAGCTTACGGACAGGGGTGAATTCACCCCTCCACTTT; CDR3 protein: CASSLRTGVNSPLHF
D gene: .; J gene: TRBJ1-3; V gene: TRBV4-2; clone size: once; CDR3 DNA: TGTGCCAGCAGCCAGGACCGGGGAAGCTCTGGAAACACCATATATTTT; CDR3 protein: CASSQDRGSSGNTIYF
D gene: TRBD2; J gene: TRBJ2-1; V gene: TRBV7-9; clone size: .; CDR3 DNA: TGTGCCAGCAGCTCCTCCGGGACTAGCGGGTCGAATGAGCAGTTCTTC; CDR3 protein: CASSSSGTSGSNEQFF
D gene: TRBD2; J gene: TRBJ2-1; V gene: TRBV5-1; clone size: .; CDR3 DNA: TGCGCCAGCAGCTCCTCGGCGGGAGTAGTCAATGAGCAGTTCTTC; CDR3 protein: CASSSSAGVVNEQFF
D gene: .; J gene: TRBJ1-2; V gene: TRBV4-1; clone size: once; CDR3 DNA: TGCGCCAGCAGCCTTCACGAGGGCAGGGGATATGGCTACACCTTC; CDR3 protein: CASSLHEGRGYGYTF
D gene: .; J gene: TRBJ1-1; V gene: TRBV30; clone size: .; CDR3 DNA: TGTGCCTGGTATAGGAGGCAGGGATATACTGAAGCTTTCTTT; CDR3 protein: CAWYRRQGYTEAFF
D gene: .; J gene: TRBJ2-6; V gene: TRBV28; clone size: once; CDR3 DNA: TGTGCCAGCAGCCTAGGTGTGGCTGGGGCCAACGTCCTGACTTTC; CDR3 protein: CASSLGVAGANVLTF
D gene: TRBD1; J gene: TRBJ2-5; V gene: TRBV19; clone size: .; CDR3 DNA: TGTGCCAGTAGTCCGGGACAGGGGACGGAGACCCAGTACTTC; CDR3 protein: CASSPGQGTETQYF
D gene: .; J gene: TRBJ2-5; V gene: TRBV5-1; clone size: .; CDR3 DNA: TGCGCCAGCAGCTTCCCCGAGGAGACCCAGTACTTC; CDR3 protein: CASSFPEETQYF
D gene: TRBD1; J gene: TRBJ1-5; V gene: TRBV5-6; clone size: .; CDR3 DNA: TGTGCCAGCAACCTTGGAGGCAGGGGGAATCAGCCCCAGCATTTT; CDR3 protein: CASNLGGRGNQPQHF
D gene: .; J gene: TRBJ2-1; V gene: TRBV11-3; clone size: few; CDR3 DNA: TGTGCCAGCAGCCCTACAGGGTACGGTGAGCAGTTCTTC; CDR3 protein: CASSPTGYGEQFF
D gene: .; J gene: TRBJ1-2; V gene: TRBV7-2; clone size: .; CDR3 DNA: TGTGCCAGCAGCCAAACGATCTATGGCTACACCTTC; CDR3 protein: CASSQTIYGYTF
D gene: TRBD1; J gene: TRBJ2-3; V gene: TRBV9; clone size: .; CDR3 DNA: TGTGCCAGCAGCGTATCGGGACAGGACACAGATACGCAGTATTTT; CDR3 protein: CASSVSGQDTDTQYF
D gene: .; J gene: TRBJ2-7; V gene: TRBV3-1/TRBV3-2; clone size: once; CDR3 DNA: TGTGCCAGCGCCCCGAGGGGGGGCGTCTACGAGCAGTACTTC; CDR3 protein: CASAPRGGVYEQYF
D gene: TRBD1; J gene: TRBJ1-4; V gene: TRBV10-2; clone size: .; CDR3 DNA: TGCGCCAGCAGTTCCGGGACAGGGAATGAAAAACTGTTTTTT; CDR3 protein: CASSSGTGNEKLFF
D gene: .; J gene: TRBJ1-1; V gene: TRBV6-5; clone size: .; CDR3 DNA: TGTGCCAGCATAAGAGGCCCGAACACTGAAGCTTTCTTT; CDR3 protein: CASIRGPNTEAFF
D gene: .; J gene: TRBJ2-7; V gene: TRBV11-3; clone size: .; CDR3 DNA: TGTGCCAGCAGCTTAGATCGGGGAAAGCAGTACTTC; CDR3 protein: CASSLDRGKQYF
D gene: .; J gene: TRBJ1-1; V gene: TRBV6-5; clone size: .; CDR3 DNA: TGTGCCACCTATTATGGGGCGAGAACTGAAGCTTTCTTT; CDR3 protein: CATYYGARTEAFF
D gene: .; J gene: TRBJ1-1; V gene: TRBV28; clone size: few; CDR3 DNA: TGTGCCAGCACATCCCCGGGGTTCGGCACTGAAGCTTTCTTT; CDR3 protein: CASTSPGFGTEAFF
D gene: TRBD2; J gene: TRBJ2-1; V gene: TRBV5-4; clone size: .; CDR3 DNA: TGTGCCAGCAGCCCGGGCGGGAGTCAAGGTGAGCAGTTCTTC; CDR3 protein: CASSPGGSQGEQFF
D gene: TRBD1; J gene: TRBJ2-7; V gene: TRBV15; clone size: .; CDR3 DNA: TGTGCCACCAGTAGTAGAGGACAGGGAACCTACGAGCAGTACTTC; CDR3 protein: CATSSRGQGTYEQYF
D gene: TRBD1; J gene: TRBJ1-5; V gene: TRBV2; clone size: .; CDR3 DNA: TGTGCCAGCAGGCGGACAGGGGGCGGTCAGCCCCAGCATTTT; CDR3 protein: CASRRTGGGQPQHF